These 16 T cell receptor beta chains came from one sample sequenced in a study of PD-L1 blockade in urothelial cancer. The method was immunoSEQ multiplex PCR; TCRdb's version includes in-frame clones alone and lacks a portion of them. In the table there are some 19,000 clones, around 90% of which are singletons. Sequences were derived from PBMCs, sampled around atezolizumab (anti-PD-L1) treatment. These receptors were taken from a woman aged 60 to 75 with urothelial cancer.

The CDR3 reads CASSPGQGHYEQYF. The CDR3 DNA sequence: TGTGCCAGCAGTCCGGGACAGGGACACTACGAGCAGTACTTC. This rearrangement joins TRBV6-4 to TRBJ2-7, with 9 bases aligning to TRBD1. Germline assignment: CDR1 MRHNA and CDR2 SNTAGT. The CDR3 is 14 residues long. The junction had 5 bases not matched to a gene; V was cut back by 5 bases and J by 3 bases.

The chain's CDR3 is CASSPRGRVDNTEAFF. CDR3 nucleotide sequence: TGTGCCAGCTCACCCCGAGGAAGAGTAGACAACACTGAAGCTTTCTTT. The rearrangement joins TRBV18 to TRBJ1-1; no clear D. Between the trimmed V and J ends, which lost 3 bases and 2 bases, there was a span of 16 bases. The CDR3 length is 16 residues. The germline V gene encodes CDR1 KGHSH and CDR2 LQKENI.

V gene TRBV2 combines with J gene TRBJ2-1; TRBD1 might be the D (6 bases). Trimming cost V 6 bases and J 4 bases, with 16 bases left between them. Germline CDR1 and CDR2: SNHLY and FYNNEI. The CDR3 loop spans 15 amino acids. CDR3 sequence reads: CASRAGTQTYNEQFF. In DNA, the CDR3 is TGTGCCAGCAGGGCCGGGACACAAACGTACAATGAGCAGTTCTTC.

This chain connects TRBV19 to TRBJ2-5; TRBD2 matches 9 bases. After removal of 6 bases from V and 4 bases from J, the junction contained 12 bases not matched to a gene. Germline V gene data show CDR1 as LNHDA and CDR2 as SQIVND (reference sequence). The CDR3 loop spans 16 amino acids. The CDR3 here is CASRPRGGRGRETQYF. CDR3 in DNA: TGTGCCAGTAGACCAAGAGGCGGGAGGGGGAGAGAGACCCAGTACTTC.

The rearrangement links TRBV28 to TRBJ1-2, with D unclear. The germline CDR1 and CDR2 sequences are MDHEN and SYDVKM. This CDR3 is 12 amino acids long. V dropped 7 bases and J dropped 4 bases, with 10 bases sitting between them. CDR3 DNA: TGTGCCAGCACCCTAGAGGGCTATGGCTACACCTTC. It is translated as CASTLEGYGYTF.

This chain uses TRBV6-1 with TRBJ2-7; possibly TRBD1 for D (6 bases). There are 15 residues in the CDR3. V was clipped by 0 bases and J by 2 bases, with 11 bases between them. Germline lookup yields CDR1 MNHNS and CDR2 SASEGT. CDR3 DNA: TGTGCCAGCAGTGAAGCCCCAGGGGCTCCCTACGAGCAGTACTTC. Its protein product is CASSEAPGAPYEQYF.

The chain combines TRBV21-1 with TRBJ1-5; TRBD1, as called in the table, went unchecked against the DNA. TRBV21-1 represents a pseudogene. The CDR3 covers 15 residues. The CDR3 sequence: CRRQGLNPQNQPQHF. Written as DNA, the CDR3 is TGCAGAAGACAGGGGCTAAATCCCCAAAATCAGCCCCAGCATTTT.

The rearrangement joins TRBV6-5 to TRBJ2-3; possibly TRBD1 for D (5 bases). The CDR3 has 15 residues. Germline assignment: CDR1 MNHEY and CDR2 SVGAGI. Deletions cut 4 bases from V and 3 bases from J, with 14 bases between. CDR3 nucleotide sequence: TGTGCCAGCAGTTCCCTTAGGGGTGGTACAGATACGCAGTATTTT. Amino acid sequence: CASSSLRGGTDTQYF.

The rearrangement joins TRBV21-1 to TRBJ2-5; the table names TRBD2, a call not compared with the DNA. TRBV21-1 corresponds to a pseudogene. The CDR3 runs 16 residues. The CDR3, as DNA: TGTGCCACCACCTCCTGCGTAGAAGAATCATGGGAGACCCAGTACTTC. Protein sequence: CATTSCVEESWETQYF.

The CDR3 coding sequence is TGCGCCAGCAGCTTGGGCGCTAGCGGGTTTCTCAATGAGCAGTTCTTC. Its translation: CASSLGASGFLNEQFF. V gene TRBV5-1 combines with J gene TRBJ2-1; 8 bases are shared with TRBD2. Germline V gene sequence: CDR1 SGHRS, CDR2 YFSETQ. With 0 bases clipped from V and 6 bases from J, the junction kept 8 bases outside the gene matches. The length of the CDR3 is 16 residues.

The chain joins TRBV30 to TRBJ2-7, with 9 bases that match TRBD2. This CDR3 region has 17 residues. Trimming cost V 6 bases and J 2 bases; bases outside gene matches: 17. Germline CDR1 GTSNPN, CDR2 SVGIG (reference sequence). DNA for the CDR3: TGTGCCTGTATAGTTCCTCCCATGGCTAGCGGGACCTACGAGCAGTACTTC. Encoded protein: CACIVPPMASGTYEQYF.

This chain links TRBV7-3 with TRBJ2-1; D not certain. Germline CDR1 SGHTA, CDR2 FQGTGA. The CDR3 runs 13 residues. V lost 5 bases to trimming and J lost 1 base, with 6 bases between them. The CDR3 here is CASSLVSYNEQFF. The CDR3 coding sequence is TGTGCCAGCAGCCTAGTTTCCTACAATGAGCAGTTCTTC.

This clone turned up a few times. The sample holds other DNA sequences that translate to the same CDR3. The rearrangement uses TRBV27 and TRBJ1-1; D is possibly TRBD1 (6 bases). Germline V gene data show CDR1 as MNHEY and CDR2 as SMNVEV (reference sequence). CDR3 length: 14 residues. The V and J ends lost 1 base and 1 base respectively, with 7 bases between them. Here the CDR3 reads CASSLLGANTEAFF. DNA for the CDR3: TGTGCCAGCAGTTTATTGGGGGCGAACACTGAAGCTTTCTTT.

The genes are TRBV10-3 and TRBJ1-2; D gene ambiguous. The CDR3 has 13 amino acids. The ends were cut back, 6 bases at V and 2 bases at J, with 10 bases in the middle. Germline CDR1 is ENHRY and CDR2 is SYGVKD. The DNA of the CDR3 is TGTGCCATCAGGGACTCACGGAACTATGGCTACACCTTC. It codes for CAIRDSRNYGYTF.

The CDR3 here is CASSLRDSSTDTQYF. The CDR3 DNA reads TGTGCCAGCAGCTTAAGGGACAGTAGCACAGATACGCAGTATTTT. V usage is TRBV7-9 and J usage is TRBJ2-3; 7 nucleotides align to TRBD1. V dropped 2 bases and J dropped 0; count of bases not matched to a gene: 2. Germline CDR1 and CDR2: SEHNR and FQNEAQ (reference sequence). There are 15 residues in the CDR3. The full variable domain, in which reference TRBV7-9 and TRBJ2-3 provide the parts outside the CDR3, is DTGVSQNPRHKITKRGQNVTFRCDPISEHNRLYWYRQTLGQGPEFLTYFQNEAQLEKSRLLSDRFSAERPKGSFSTLEIQRTEQGDSAMYLCASSLRDSSTDTQYFGPGTRLTVL.

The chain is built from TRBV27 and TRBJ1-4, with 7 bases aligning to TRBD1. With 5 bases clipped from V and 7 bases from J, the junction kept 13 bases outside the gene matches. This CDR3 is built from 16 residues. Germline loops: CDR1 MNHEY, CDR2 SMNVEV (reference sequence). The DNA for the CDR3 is TGTGCCAGCAGTAAAATACAGACAGGGTTGGGTGAAAAACTGTTTTTT. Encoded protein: CASSKIQTGLGEKLFF.